Shown below are 20 T cell receptor beta chains from a single sample sequenced in a study of beta chain features in type 1 diabetes. Study-level results: Shortening that was moderate but significant affected the TCRB CDR3s of Type 1 diabetes patients in all four CD4+ subsets.

Every isolated RNA sample was fully reverse transcribed, so sequencing captured expressed TCRB transcripts. Assay: immunoSEQ multiplex PCR; the TCRdb copy retains only in-frame clones and omits some. The sample holds 300,000 to 450,000 clones, around an eighth seen once. These receptors' targets are unknown. The sample taken for sequencing was naive CD4+ T cells from blood. Receptors originate from a woman aged 18-30 years with type 1 diabetes.

The chain couples TRBV28 to TRBJ2-7, with 7 bases that match TRBD1. With V trimmed by 7 bases and J by 2 bases, 11 bases remained unmatched. Germline lookup yields CDR1 MDHEN and CDR2 SYDVKM. The CDR3 length is 15 residues. The CDR3 here is CASTLGTEPPYEQYF. CDR3 coding DNA: TGTGCCAGCACCCTAGGGACAGAACCACCCTACGAGCAGTACTTC.

This clone was found a few times. The chain employs TRBV9 and TRBJ1-1; possible D gene TRBD1, 6 bases. The V gene's germline CDR1 is SGDLS and CDR2 YYNGEE. The germline V and J ends were trimmed by 7 bases and 2 bases, with 12 bases remaining between them. CDR3 length: 13 amino acids. The CDR3 nucleotides are TGTGCCAGCGGGGTGGACAGCAACACTGAAGCTTTCTTT. Its translation: CASGVDSNTEAFF.

A few counts support this clone. The V and J genes are TRBV5-1 and TRBJ2-5, with a weak D call TRBD2 (6 bases). Germline-derived CDR1 and CDR2 are SGHRS and YFSETQ. This CDR3 has 13 amino acids. V shed 4 bases and J shed 7 bases, with 14 bases lying between them. The CDR3 region has the DNA TGCGCCAGCAGCCCACCTCCGCGGGGGACCCAGTACTTC. This gives the protein CASSPPPRGTQYF.

This clone came up a few times. V is TRBV25-1 and J is TRBJ2-5; 8 bases are a match to TRBD1. The V segment lost 8 bases and the J segment 2 bases; nucleotides outside the gene matches: 4. The CDR3 length is 13 residues. Per the germline V gene, CDR1 is MGHDK and CDR2 is SYGVNS. The CDR3, as DNA: TGTGCCAGCGGACAGGGAGGACAAGAGACCCAGTACTTC. Amino acids: CASGQGGQETQYF.

This clone was counted only a few times. V usage is TRBV15 and J usage is TRBJ2-1; 9 bases are shared with TRBD2. V gave up 1 base and J gave up 1 base; unmatched junction bases: 5. This CDR3 spans 17 amino acids. CDR1 is LNHNV and CDR2 is YYDKDF in the germline V gene (reference sequence). The CDR3 reads CATSRAPLAGSYNEQFF. In nucleotides, the CDR3 is TGTGCCACCAGCAGAGCCCCCCTAGCGGGGTCCTACAATGAGCAGTTCTTC.

The V and J genes are TRBV6-5 and TRBJ2-5; 8 bases match TRBD1. CDR1 MNHEY and CDR2 SVGAGI come from the germline V gene. Trimming removed 7 bases from V and 9 bases from J; junction bases left unmatched: 10. The CDR3 totals 13 residues. CDR3 residues: CASIRQGAGAQYF. CDR3 bases: TGTGCCAGCATTCGGCAGGGGGCTGGGGCCCAGTACTTC.

The chain recombines TRBV4-3 with TRBJ2-1, with D unclear. This CDR3 spans 17 amino acids. Germline loops: CDR1 LGHNA, CDR2 YSLEER. V lost 4 bases to trimming and J lost 2 bases, with 18 bases between them. For the CDR3, the DNA is TGCGCCAGCAGCCCCGCTTTAACCCGCGGCCCCTACAATGAGCAGTTCTTC. It encodes CASSPALTRGPYNEQFF.

There are a few counts of this clone. The chain carries TRBV28 and TRBJ1-5; no definite D call. CDR3 length equals 15 residues. The V gene lost 4 bases and the J gene lost 6 bases, with 16 bases spanning the gap. CDR1 and CDR2 from the germline V gene are MDHEN and SYDVKM. Here the CDR3 reads CASSSVGDRGQPQHF. CDR3 bases: TGTGCCAGCAGTTCAGTAGGCGACCGGGGTCAGCCCCAGCATTTT.

CDR3 DNA: TGTGCCAGCAGGTGGGACAGGACAGGCACAGATACGCAGTATTTT. Its protein product is CASRWDRTGTDTQYF. The chain has TRBV2 and TRBJ2-3; 8 nucleotides align to TRBD1. Germline CDR1 and CDR2: SNHLY and FYNNEI. The CDR3 totals 15 residues. V was pared by 6 bases and J by 1 base, with 6 bases of the junction left unmatched.

V and J are TRBV11-2 and TRBJ2-3; no definite D call. The germline CDR1 and CDR2 sequences are SGHAT and FQNNGV. V lost 1 base to trimming and J lost 0 bases, with 8 bases between them. CDR3 size: 15 residues. In DNA, the CDR3 is TGTGCCAGCAGCTTAGTTAGAGTTAGCACAGATACGCAGTATTTT. Translation: CASSLVRVSTDTQYF.

This clone came up a few times. V and J are TRBV7-9 and TRBJ2-3; 9 bases align to TRBD2. Trimming took 4 bases from V and 4 from J; bases not matched to a gene: 12. The germline CDR1 and CDR2 sequences are SEHNR and FQNEAQ (reference sequence). The CDR3 has 17 amino acids. The CDR3 DNA reads as TGTGCCAGCAGCTCCCCTCTGGGAGCGGGGGGCTCAGATACGCAGTATTTT. Residues: CASSSPLGAGGSDTQYF. Full variable domain (rest looked up from reference TRBV7-9 and TRBJ2-3): DTGVSQNPRHKITKRGQNVTFRCDPISEHNRLYWYRQTLGQGPEFLTYFQNEAQLEKSRLLSDRFSAERPKGSFSTLEIQRTEQGDSAMYLCASSSPLGAGGSDTQYFGPGTRLTVL.

This sequence joins TRBV7-9 and TRBJ2-3, with D maybe TRBD2 (6 bases). The CDR3 spans 15 residues. Germline CDR1 is SEHNR and CDR2 is FQNEAQ (reference sequence). V shed 6 bases and J shed 0 bases, with 13 bases lying between them. The CDR3 DNA reads TGTGCCAGCAGTCGGGACTTCCAGAGCACAGATACGCAGTATTTT. The encoded protein is CASSRDFQSTDTQYF. Variable domain in full (rest from reference TRBV7-9 and TRBJ2-3): DTGVSQNPRHKITKRGQNVTFRCDPISEHNRLYWYRQTLGQGPEFLTYFQNEAQLEKSRLLSDRFSAERPKGSFSTLEIQRTEQGDSAMYLCASSRDFQSTDTQYFGPGTRLTVL.

The chain has TRBV7-3 and TRBJ2-3; D gene ambiguous. Trimming took off 5 bases at V and 2 bases at J, with 11 bases between the two ends. From germline, CDR1 is SGHTA and CDR2 FQGTGA. This CDR3 has 14 residues. This CDR3 is CASSPSLNTDTQYF. Here the CDR3 DNA reads TGTGCCAGCAGCCCGTCCCTAAACACAGATACGCAGTATTTT.

The chain employs TRBV25-1 and TRBJ2-1, with TRBD2 matching over 8 bases. CDR1 is MGHDK, CDR2 SYGVNS, per germline. With 3 bases clipped from V and 0 bases from J, the junction kept 7 bases outside the gene matches. CDR3 size: 17 residues. The DNA for the CDR3 is TGTGCCAGCAGTGACTTCGGGGGGGACCCCTCCTACAATGAGCAGTTCTTC. It yields the protein CASSDFGGDPSYNEQFF.

In its sample, this clone was seen a few times. This chain links TRBV30 with TRBJ1-1, with TRBD1 identical over 7 bases. Unmatched junction bases numbered 3, after V lost 4 bases and J lost 1 base. CDR1 is GTSNPN, CDR2 SVGIG, per germline (reference sequence). This CDR3 contains 13 residues. CDR3 DNA sequence: TGTGCCTGGATGGGACAGACGAACACTGAAGCTTTCTTT. It codes for CAWMGQTNTEAFF.

This clone has only a few counts. The chain employs TRBV7-2 and TRBJ2-5; D is possibly TRBD1 (6 bases). The V and J ends lost 5 bases and 5 bases respectively, with 12 bases between them. This CDR3 spans 13 amino acids. The germline V gene encodes CDR1 SGHTA and CDR2 FQGNSA. The CDR3: CASSPMGAETQYF. CDR3 in DNA: TGTGCCAGCAGCCCAATGGGGGCTGAGACCCAGTACTTC. Supplemented by reference TRBV7-2 and TRBJ2-5, the full variable domain reads GAGVSQSPSNKVTEKGKDVELRCDPISGHTALYWYRQSLGQGLEFLIYFQGNSAPDKSGLPSDRFSAERTGGSVSTLTIQRTQQEDSAVYLCASSPMGAETQYFGPGTRLLVL.

The chain uses TRBV7-2 and TRBJ2-1, with TRBD2 identical over 13 bases. V trimming: 6 bases; J trimming: 4 bases; junction bases outside the gene matches: 3. This CDR3 contains 15 residues. From germline, CDR1 is SGHTA and CDR2 FQGNSA. This CDR3 reads CASRRTSGGYNEQFF. CDR3 coding DNA: TGTGCCAGCAGACGGACTAGCGGGGGTTACAATGAGCAGTTCTTC.

The CDR3 protein is CATRSRGQSYEGYTF. CDR3 nucleotide sequence: TGTGCCACCCGTTCGAGGGGACAGTCTTATGAGGGCTACACCTTC. The V and J genes are TRBV15 and TRBJ1-2; TRBD1 matches 7 bases. V lost 8 bases and J lost 8; bases outside the gene matches: 17. This CDR3 comprises 15 residues. Germline assignment: CDR1 LNHNV and CDR2 YYDKDF (reference sequence).

This clone was picked up a small number of times. The CDR3 DNA follows: TGTGCCAGCACTAGGTGGAATAGCAATCAGCCCCAGCATTTT. Amino acid sequence: CASTRWNSNQPQHF. The chain recombines TRBV10-3 with TRBJ1-5; D ambiguous. In germline, CDR1 is ENHRY, CDR2 SYGVKD. The CDR3 extends over 14 amino acids. V gave up 10 bases and J gave up 0 bases, with 13 bases separating them.

This clone was found a few times. V is TRBV14 and J is TRBJ1-3; D ambiguous. This CDR3 is 13 amino acids long. Per the germline V gene, CDR1 is SGHDN and CDR2 is FVKESK. Between the trimmed V and J ends, which lost 1 base and 3 bases, there was a span of 4 bases. In DNA form, the CDR3 reads TGTGCCAGCAGCCAAGTCCATGGAAACACCATATATTTT. It codes for CASSQVHGNTIYF.